This entry lists 26 T cell receptor beta chains sequenced from one sample in a study of blood T cell repertoires in COVID-19. Only in-frame clones appear in the TCRdb table, and some are missing; sequencing was by immunoSEQ multiplex PCR. The sample lists 200,000 to 250,000 clones, about 87% occurring once. Sequencing was done on a sample of peripheral blood. Source of these receptors: a woman in her sixties or seventies with active or convalescent COVID-19.

The chain recombines TRBV19 with TRBJ1-3, with D possibly being TRBD1 (6 bases). Germline V gene data show CDR1 as LNHDA and CDR2 as SQIVND (reference sequence). The CDR3 totals 13 residues. V lost 7 bases, J lost 4 bases, and 11 bases lay in between. The CDR3 coding sequence is TGTGCCAGTAATACAGGGAGAGGAAACACCATATATTTT. This sequence encodes CASNTGRGNTIYF.

This chain uses TRBV4-3 with TRBJ2-1, with no clear D. V was shortened by 2 bases and J by 0 bases, with 11 bases between the two germline ends. CDR1 and CDR2 (germline): LGHNA, YSLEER. The CDR3 loop spans 16 amino acids. CDR3: CASSQYLVSSYNEQFF. The CDR3 DNA is TGCGCCAGCAGCCAATATCTAGTGAGCTCCTACAATGAGCAGTTCTTC.

The rearrangement uses TRBV7-8 and TRBJ1-3; 8 positions agree with TRBD1. V dropped 5 bases and J dropped 4; count of bases not matched to a gene: 7. Germline CDR1 reads SGHVS; CDR2 reads FQNEAQ. The CDR3 covers 15 residues. CDR3 sequence: CASSPGQGYGNTIYF. The DNA of the CDR3 is TGTGCCAGCAGCCCCGGACAGGGTTACGGAAACACCATATATTTT.

CDR3 amino acids: CASSQGLAGGSEGNIQYF. The CDR3 DNA sequence: TGTGCCAGCAGCCAAGGGCTAGCGGGGGGCTCAGAGGGAAACATTCAGTACTTC. The chain links TRBV3-1 (or the pseudogene TRBV3-2) to TRBJ2-4; 11 nucleotides agree with TRBD2. V lost 1 base, J lost 6 bases, and 11 bases stayed unmatched. CDR3 size: 18 residues. Germline loops: CDR1 LGHDT, CDR2 YNNKEL (reference sequence).

V usage is TRBV7-2 and J usage is TRBJ2-7; TRBD2 agrees at 9 bases. The germline CDR1 and CDR2 sequences are SGHTA and FQGNSA. The CDR3 covers 16 residues. Trimming at V came to 5 bases and at J to 8 bases, leaving 16 bases not matched to a gene. The CDR3 DNA follows: TGTGCCAGCAGCAAGACCTCTAGCGGGGCGGCCCCAAAGCAGTACTTC. This encodes CASSKTSSGAAPKQYF.

The rearrangement links TRBV3-1 (or the pseudogene TRBV3-2) to TRBJ2-5; D might be TRBD2 (6 bases). The CDR3 is made up of 14 amino acids. Trimming cost V 1 base and J 5 bases, with 11 bases left between them. Germline V gene data show CDR1 as LGHDT and CDR2 as YNNKEL (reference sequence). The CDR3 sequence is CASSQAAGGETQYF. The CDR3 DNA reads as TGTGCCAGCAGCCAAGCAGCCGGGGGTGAGACCCAGTACTTC.

This clone was observed once. CDR3 coding DNA: TGTGCCACCCTTACAGGGGGCGGAAGGACAGATACGCAGTATTTT. Translating gives CATLTGGGRTDTQYF. The chain recombines TRBV10-3 with TRBJ2-3; 9 nucleotides line up with TRBD1. CDR1 ENHRY and CDR2 SYGVKD come from the germline V gene. The CDR3 sequence is 15 residues long. V dropped 10 bases and J dropped 3; count of bases not matched to a gene: 11.

The chain carries TRBV11-2 and TRBJ2-3, with a tentative D call TRBD1 (5 bases). The ends were cut back, 1 base at V and 8 bases at J, with 13 bases in the middle. The length of the CDR3 is 14 residues. CDR1 and CDR2 from the germline V gene are SGHAT and FQNNGV. The CDR3 is CASSLARTTGTQYF. The CDR3 DNA is TGTGCCAGCAGCTTAGCGAGGACAACGGGTACGCAGTATTTT.

The chain is built from TRBV29-1 and TRBJ1-1; 12 nucleotides line up with TRBD1. V was pared by 7 bases and J by 1 base, with 10 bases of the junction left unmatched. CDR3 length: 16 amino acids. Germline values: CDR1 SQVTM, CDR2 ANQGSEA. The CDR3 reads CSASGTGGAWNTEAFF. The CDR3 nucleotides are TGCAGCGCTTCCGGGACAGGGGGCGCCTGGAACACTGAAGCTTTCTTT.

A note on this clone: Additional DNA sequences in this sample encode the identical CDR3. The V call is TRBV9, the J call TRBJ1-5; a weak D match, TRBD1 (5 bases). CDR1 SGDLS and CDR2 YYNGEE come from the germline V gene. The CDR3 consists of 15 residues. V lost 0 bases and J 0 bases, leaving 7 bases between the germline ends. This CDR3 reads CASSVGQGSNQPQHF. In nucleotides, the CDR3 is TGTGCCAGCAGCGTAGGGCAGGGTAGCAATCAGCCCCAGCATTTT.

This chain joins TRBV19 and TRBJ1-2, with 12 bases aligning to TRBD1. CDR3 length equals 12 residues. V gave up 8 bases and J gave up 7 bases; unmatched junction bases: 2. Germline CDR1 LNHDA, CDR2 SQIVND (reference sequence). This chain's CDR3 is CASGTGGVGYTF. DNA for the CDR3: TGTGCCAGTGGGACAGGGGGCGTTGGCTACACCTTC.

This clone has only one observation. V gene TRBV6-2 or TRBV6-3 combines with J gene TRBJ1-6; no firm D call. V was cut by 0 bases and J by 9 bases, with 12 bases left in between. Looked up from germline, CDR1 is MNHEY and CDR2 is SVGEGT. The length of the CDR3 is 15 residues. In DNA form, the CDR3 reads TGTGCCAGCAGTTACTCGACTCCAACGGGTTCACCCCTCCACTTT. The encoded protein is CASSYSTPTGSPLHF.

This rearrangement joins TRBV7-9 to TRBJ1-5; possibly TRBD1 for D (5 bases). The ends were cut back, 5 bases at V and 6 bases at J, with 14 bases in the middle. The CDR3 is 14 amino acids. Per the germline V gene, CDR1 is SEHNR and CDR2 is FQNEAQ (reference sequence). CDR3 loop: CASSESGGAQPQHF. The CDR3 region has the DNA TGTGCCAGCAGCGAAAGCGGCGGGGCTCAGCCCCAGCATTTT.

As to this clone: An end of the junction does not agree with germline; a read error may underlie this. The chain uses TRBV24-1 and TRBJ1-5, with D unclear. The length of the CDR3 is 16 residues. Germline CDR1 is KGHDR and CDR2 is SFDVKD. CDR3 in amino acids: CATSDPRVPSTQPQHF. CDR3 sequence (DNA): TGTGCCACCAGTGATCCCCGGGTCCCTAGCACTCAGCCCCAGCATTTT.

This clone was picked up a small number of times. The chain links TRBV5-1 to TRBJ2-2, with D tentatively TRBD1 (6 bases). V was clipped by 4 bases and J by 4 bases, with 11 bases between them. The germline CDR1 and CDR2 sequences are SGHRS and YFSETQ. This CDR3 spans 14 amino acids. The DNA for the CDR3 is TGCGCCAGCAGCGTCCCCAGGGGCACCGGGGAGCTGTTTTTT. It encodes CASSVPRGTGELFF.

The V call is TRBV7-2, the J call TRBJ1-2, with D unclear. The CDR3 is 13 amino acids. CDR1 SGHTA and CDR2 FQGNSA come from the germline V gene. Deletions cut 2 bases from V and 7 bases from J, with 11 bases between. CDR3 sequence reads: CASSLLGVSGYTF. As DNA, the CDR3 is TGTGCCAGCAGCTTACTCGGGGTTTCTGGCTACACCTTC.

CDR3 in amino acids: CASSVAGQGGEAFF. The CDR3 coding sequence is TGTGCCAGCAGCGTAGCAGGGCAGGGGGGTGAAGCTTTCTTT. This sequence joins TRBV9 and TRBJ1-1, with TRBD1 matching over 7 bases. V lost 0 bases to trimming and J lost 7 bases; unmatched junction nucleotides: 6. From germline, CDR1 is SGDLS and CDR2 YYNGEE. The CDR3 extends over 14 amino acids.

The V gene is TRBV6-5, the J gene TRBJ1-5; D is possibly TRBD1 (6 bases). CDR3 size: 14 residues. Germline-derived CDR1 and CDR2 are MNHEY and SVGAGI. V was pared by 2 bases and J by 6 bases, with 11 bases between. The CDR3 DNA follows: TGTGCCAGCAGTTACGCAGGGGCTAGTCAGCCCCAGCATTTT. It specifies CASSYAGASQPQHF.

V usage is TRBV6-2 or TRBV6-3 and J usage is TRBJ2-1, with 10 bases lining up with TRBD2. CDR3 length: 13 amino acids. Germline CDR1 MNHEY, CDR2 SVGEGT. V shed 5 bases and J 9 bases; nucleotides not matched to a gene: 4. The CDR3 DNA follows: TGTGCCAGCAGTCCGATAGCGGGAGGTGAGCAGTTCTTC. It is translated as CASSPIAGGEQFF.

The V and J genes are TRBV5-4 and TRBJ1-1; a weak D match, TRBD1 (6 bases). Trimming pared 4 bases from V and 1 base from J, leaving 11 bases between. The CDR3 is 14 amino acids. Germline CDR1 and CDR2: SGHNT and YYREEE (reference sequence). The DNA of the CDR3 is TGTGCCAGCAGCCCCGGACAGAGGAACACTGAAGCTTTCTTT. It encodes CASSPGQRNTEAFF.

V and J are TRBV7-9 and TRBJ2-2, with a tentative D call TRBD1 (6 bases). The V end was cut by 4 bases, the J end by 1 base, with 7 bases between. This CDR3 contains 14 residues. Germline assignment: CDR1 SEHNR and CDR2 FQNEAQ (reference sequence). The CDR3 is CASSSDRNTGELFF. DNA for the CDR3: TGTGCCAGCAGCTCGGACAGGAACACCGGGGAGCTGTTTTTT.

In DNA form, the CDR3 reads TGTGCCAGCAGCCAAGAGATGACAGGGTTATCGTGGAGAGGCTACACCTTC. Protein: CASSQEMTGLSWRGYTF. This rearrangement joins TRBV3-1 (or the pseudogene TRBV3-2) to TRBJ1-2; 7 bases are shared with TRBD1. This CDR3 is built from 17 residues. Germline values: CDR1 LGHDT, CDR2 YNNKEL (reference sequence). The junction had 15 bases not matched to a gene; V was cut back by 0 bases and J by 8 bases.

The rearrangement links TRBV19 to TRBJ1-5; possibly TRBD1 for D (6 bases). CDR3 length: 14 residues. The germline gives CDR1 LNHDA, CDR2 SQIVND (reference sequence). Trimming removed 6 bases from V and 7 bases from J, with 16 bases in between. The DNA of the CDR3 is TGTGCCAGTAGAAGGGTGGGGGGGCACCAGCCCCAGCATTTT. Translated: CASRRVGGHQPQHF.

As regards this clone: Within the sample, other DNA sequences also encode this same CDR3. The rearrangement uses TRBV19 and TRBJ1-2, with D unresolved. Germline values: CDR1 LNHDA, CDR2 SQIVND (reference sequence). V was pared by 5 bases and J by 2 bases, with 3 bases between. There are 11 residues in the CDR3. CDR3 loop: CASSLNYGYTF. In DNA form, the CDR3 reads TGTGCCAGTAGTCTAAACTATGGCTACACCTTC.

This chain links TRBV15 with TRBJ1-6; 7 nucleotides line up with TRBD1. Germline V gene data show CDR1 as LNHNV and CDR2 as YYDKDF (reference sequence). This CDR3 spans 15 amino acids. V shed 5 bases, J shed 14 bases, and the junction held 15 bases outside the gene matches. CDR3 sequence (DNA): TGTGCCACCAGCGCAGCGCGACAGGGAGGTCGCACCCTCCACTTT. Residues: CATSAARQGGRTLHF.

The V gene is TRBV5-1, the J gene TRBJ2-7, with D perhaps TRBD2 (6 bases). CDR3 length: 14 amino acids. Trimming took 0 bases from V and 2 from J, leaving 9 bases between them. In germline, CDR1 is SGHRS, CDR2 YFSETQ. The CDR3 here is CASSLVGGPYEQYF. In DNA, the CDR3 is TGCGCCAGCAGCTTGGTGGGAGGACCCTACGAGCAGTACTTC.